These 20 T cell receptor beta chains came from one sample sequenced in a study of shared clonotypes between healthy human individuals. Method: immunoSEQ multiplex PCR; TCRdb's copy keeps in-frame clones and lacks some. The table includes 2 million to 2.5 million clones, about 90% detected once. The sample consisted of naive CD4+ T cells from PBMCs. Subset of the sample: CD45RA+ positively selected. Receptors originate from a young man in good health. Some clones in this sample may be carry-over from other donors' samples.

The table lists this clone with a count of one. This chain joins TRBV11-1 and TRBJ2-1, with 8 bases identical to TRBD2. The CDR3 consists of 16 residues. Unmatched junction bases numbered 14, after V lost 7 bases and J lost 6 bases. The germline V gene encodes CDR1 SGHAT and CDR2 FQDESV (reference sequence). The CDR3 protein is CASTQIAGRPSNEQFF. In DNA, the CDR3 is TGTGCCAGCACCCAAATAGCGGGACGTCCAAGCAATGAGCAGTTCTTC.

This clone occurred once. Sequence at one end of the junction differs from germline and may be a read error. The chain joins TRBV29-1 to TRBJ1-2; maybe TRBD1 (5 bases). The V gene's germline CDR1 is SQVTM and CDR2 ANQGSEA. The CDR3 runs 13 residues. CDR3 sequence (DNA): TGCAGCGTTGAAGATCGAGCCTTTGACAGAGCCCAGTTC. Translation: CSVEDRAFDRAQF.

V usage is TRBV5-4 and J usage is TRBJ1-1, with D unclear. The germline V and J ends were trimmed by 4 bases and 0 bases, with 16 bases remaining between them. This CDR3 spans 16 amino acids. Germline V CDR1 and CDR2: SGHNT, YYREEE (reference sequence). CDR3 amino acids: CASSPITPYMNTEAFF. The CDR3 bases are TGTGCCAGCAGCCCTATTACCCCGTACATGAACACTGAAGCTTTCTTT. Full variable domain (rest looked up from reference TRBV5-4 and TRBJ1-1): ETGVTQSPTHLIKTRGQQVTLRCSSQSGHNTVSWYQQALGQGPQFIFQYYREEENGRGNFPPRFSGLQFPNYSSELNVNALELDDSALYLCASSPITPYMNTEAFFGQGTRLTVV.

The chain is built from TRBV7-6 and TRBJ2-3; 11 positions agree with TRBD2. There are 18 residues in the CDR3. J gave up 2 bases and V 5 bases, and 12 bases lay outside the gene matches. Germline loops: CDR1 SGHVS, CDR2 FNYEAQ. The CDR3 DNA sequence: TGTGCCAGCAGCCACAAGCCGGGACTAGCGGAATACACAGATACGCAGTATTTT. It is translated as CASSHKPGLAEYTDTQYF.

This clone was detected only once. This chain uses TRBV15 with TRBJ1-1, with unresolved D. The V end lost 2 bases, the J end lost 0 bases, and 10 bases lay between the germline ends. CDR3 length: 15 amino acids. Germline V gives CDR1 LNHNV, CDR2 YYDKDF (reference sequence). The CDR3 sequence is CATSRSPALNTEAFF. CDR3 nucleotides: TGTGCCACCAGCAGATCCCCGGCGTTGAACACTGAAGCTTTCTTT.

J is TRBJ2-1 and V is TRBV6-1; 9 nucleotides match TRBD2. This CDR3 has 18 amino acids. The V gene's germline CDR1 is MNHNS and CDR2 SASEGT. The V gene end was trimmed by 1 base and the J gene end by 4 bases; junction bases not matched to a gene: 11. CDR3 in DNA: TGTGCCAGCAGTGAAGGTAAAGGACTAGCGAGAAATTACAATGAGCAGTTCTTC. Its translation is CASSEGKGLARNYNEQFF.

This rearrangement joins TRBV5-4 to TRBJ2-5; 9 positions agree with TRBD1. Per germline, CDR1 SGHNT and CDR2 YYREEE (reference sequence). The CDR3 is 14 residues long. J lost 6 bases, V lost 3 bases, and 6 bases had no gene match. In nucleotides, the CDR3 is TGTGCCAGCAGCTGGGACAGGGTCCCCCAGACCCAGTACTTC. Translating gives CASSWDRVPQTQYF.

This chain joins TRBV6-1 and TRBJ1-5; D ambiguous. V was pared by 10 bases and J by 0 bases, with 13 bases between. Germline CDR1 and CDR2: MNHNS and SASEGT. The CDR3 contains 14 residues. CDR3 in DNA: TGTGCCACCTTGACGGCCCTTAGCAATCAGCCCCAGCATTTT. Protein sequence: CATLTALSNQPQHF.

This CDR3 reads CASSPPTSGSAREQYF. As DNA, the CDR3 is TGCGCCAGCAGCCCACCCACTAGCGGGAGTGCTCGCGAGCAGTACTTC. The chain links TRBV5-1 to TRBJ2-7, with 11 bases matching TRBD2. Germline V gives CDR1 SGHRS, CDR2 YFSETQ. This CDR3 is 16 amino acids long. V lost 4 bases and J lost 6; bases outside the gene matches: 12.

Notes on this clone: One end of the junction fails to match germline, which may point to a read error. The chain recombines TRBV6-5 with TRBJ1-2, with 7 nucleotides matching TRBD1. The CDR3 loop spans 15 amino acids. CDR1 and CDR2 from the germline V gene are MNHEY and SVGAGI. The CDR3 reads CASNYTGQRTYGYTF. The CDR3 bases are TGTGCCAGCAATTACACGGGACAGCGAACCTATGGCTACACCTTC.

V is TRBV5-4 and J is TRBJ1-2; TRBD1 matches 7 bases. The CDR3 runs to 14 residues. Trimming cost V 4 bases and J 2 bases; bases outside gene matches: 5. Germline V gene sequence: CDR1 SGHNT, CDR2 YYREEE (reference sequence). For the CDR3, the DNA is TGTGCCAGCAGCCTGGGACAGCAAAACTATGGCTACACCTTC. Its translation is CASSLGQQNYGYTF.

The V gene is TRBV2, the J gene TRBJ2-5; 9 bases line up with TRBD2. CDR3 length equals 17 residues. V gave up 1 base and J gave up 7 bases; unmatched junction bases: 13. The germline V gene encodes CDR1 SNHLY and CDR2 FYNNEI. CDR3 amino acids: CASSEGGLAGSGTTQYF. The CDR3 bases are TGTGCCAGCAGTGAAGGAGGGCTAGCGGGATCGGGGACGACCCAGTACTTC.

The chain recombines TRBV4-1 with TRBJ2-1; 10 bases fit TRBD1. Germline CDR1 and CDR2: MGHRA and YSYEKL. Unmatched junction bases numbered 4, after V lost 1 base and J lost 1 base. This CDR3 has 17 amino acids. CDR3 residues: CASSQGVDRGSYNEQFF. The DNA for the CDR3 is TGCGCCAGCAGCCAAGGCGTGGACAGGGGGTCCTACAATGAGCAGTTCTTC.

This chain uses TRBV6-6 with TRBJ2-7; D unresolved. The CDR3 runs to 16 residues. V dropped 6 bases and J dropped 3 bases, with 21 bases sitting between them. Germline CDR1 MNHNY, CDR2 SVGAGI (reference sequence). In DNA form, the CDR3 reads TGTGCCAGCAGAAAAGGTGGACCCCGGATGGTCTACGAGCAGTACTTC. This sequence encodes CASRKGGPRMVYEQYF.

CDR3 amino acids: CASSEAEGINQPQHF. In DNA form, the CDR3 reads TGTGCCAGCAGTGAAGCAGAAGGGATCAATCAGCCCCAGCATTTT. The J gene is TRBJ1-5, the V gene TRBV6-1, with D unresolved. There are 15 residues in the CDR3. V was clipped by 0 bases and J by 3 bases, with 9 bases between them. Germline V gives CDR1 MNHNS, CDR2 SASEGT.

This chain uses TRBV7-5 with TRBJ2-7; TRBD2 is the table's D call and was not checked against the DNA. TRBV7-5 is designated a pseudogene. This CDR3 has 15 amino acids. The CDR3 is CVRTHGESEVVEQYF. CDR3 DNA: TGTGTCAGAACCCATGGGGAATCGGAGGTCGTCGAGCAGTACTTC.

In DNA, the CDR3 is TGCGCCAGCAGCAGGGGACTAGCGGAGGTGCCGCGGGAGACCCAGTACTTC. It translates to CASSRGLAEVPRETQYF. The chain links TRBV5-1 to TRBJ2-5; the match to TRBD2 covers 11 bases. The CDR3 has 17 residues. Germline CDR1 is SGHRS and CDR2 is YFSETQ. Germline trimming cut 4 bases from V and 5 bases from J; bases unmatched to any gene: 13.

This clone was seen just once. The chain combines TRBV7-6 with TRBJ2-7; D is perhaps TRBD1 or TRBD2 (5 bases each). The CDR3 extends over 16 amino acids. Germline CDR1 is SGHVS and CDR2 is FNYEAQ. V shed 1 base and J shed 4 bases, with 17 bases lying between them. CDR3 amino acids: CASSLGLGRGPYEQYF. DNA of the CDR3: TGTGCCAGCAGCTTAGGACTGGGTAGGGGACCGTACGAGCAGTACTTC.

This clone was detected only a few times. The chain joins TRBV18 to TRBJ1-1; D perhaps matches TRBD1 (6 bases). The germline V gene encodes CDR1 KGHSH and CDR2 LQKENI. Trimming shortened V by 0 bases and J by 1 base, and 15 bases separated the two germline ends. CDR3 length: 17 residues. The CDR3: CASSPPRGGLTNTEAFF. CDR3 bases: TGTGCCAGCTCACCACCGAGGGGGGGTTTGACGAACACTGAAGCTTTCTTT.

As to this clone: The same CDR3 also results from other DNA sequences found in this sample. The chain combines TRBV5-1 with TRBJ1-4; D remains unclear. The CDR3 loop spans 14 amino acids. The ends were cut back, 2 bases at V and 5 bases at J, with 10 bases in the middle. Germline loops: CDR1 SGHRS, CDR2 YFSETQ. Written as DNA, the CDR3 is TGCGCCAGCAGCTTTCGGTCCGGGAATGAAAAACTGTTTTTT. Amino acids: CASSFRSGNEKLFF.